This T cell receptor beta chain was found in a study of regulatory T cells in long-lasting Graves disease (TCRdb year 2021). Study-level background: To count as having persistent Graves' disease, a patient had to have received antithyroid drug treatment for over 5 years with TSH receptor autoantibodies remaining persistently positive. Patients with persistent Graves' disease were compared with patients with newly diagnosed Graves' disease using TCR sequencing and RNA sequencing of peripheral blood. The study was registered as a clinical trial and conducted in China. Antithyroid drugs had been taken for roughly 10 years on average by persistent Graves' disease patients in the clinical cohort. A total of around 35 samples underwent TCR sequencing, from some 13 patients with persistent Graves' disease and around 20 patients with newly diagnosed Graves' disease. Results the study describes overall, beyond this receptor: The authors noted that the small sample size was a limitation that may lower accuracy. Patients with persistent disease shared more public clonotypes (over 2,500) than newly diagnosed patients did (nearly 1,000). The study examined only peripheral blood because the primary lesion, thyroid tissue, could not be accessed. Persistent Graves' disease patients showed lower TCR Shannon entropy and fewer highly expanded clones than newly diagnosed patients, suggesting clonal expansion. Preferential use of TRBV28, TRBJ1-2 and TRBJ2-5 was observed in persistent disease, whereas TRBV20-1 and TRBJ2-1 were favored in newly diagnosed disease. Only the TCR beta chain was sequenced and analyzed.

Trimming takes 5 bases off V and 5 bases off J; junction bases not matched to a gene: 6. Counted from cysteine to phenylalanine, this CDR3 has 14 amino acids. Left in the record is the CDR3 DNA by itself, 42 bases read in frame from the first base. CDR1 LGHNA and CDR2 YSLEER are derived from the germline V gene. The time point label of this sample denotes: persistent/refractory GD, antithyroid drugs over 5 years with positive TRAb. For both TCR sequencing and RNA sequencing, RNA was extracted from PBMCs using TRIzol. The diagnosis of Graves' disease followed American Thyroid Association guidelines. Recruitment of patients was carried out at an endocrinology department in Xi'an, China. From each patient, roughly 9 milliliters of peripheral blood was collected into an EDTA anticoagulant tube. Ficoll Paque Plus density gradient separation was used to isolate PBMCs, and no further T cell sorting was done. An Agilent 2100 Bioanalyzer and agarose gel were used to assess RNA quality, and a NanoDrop 2000 was used to measure RNA concentration.

A note on this clonotype: Its recognized antigen is unknown. No much larger clone is present one base from it, and per-base qualities are unavailable.

Libraries were constructed by multiplex PCR. These reads were obtained on an Illumina HiSeq 4000. TCR beta libraries were built with iRepertoire HTBI primers and Arm-PCR amplification of CDR3 regions. Gel purification was performed on PCR products prior to sequencing. Turning to the authors' computational methods: Across samples, 62 TRBV and 15 or so TRBJ segments were identified and used for gene usage analysis of CDR3 amino acid clonotypes. Filtered high-quality paired reads were merged into contigs using COPE and FqMerger. Contigs were aligned with BLAST to IMGT TRBV, TRBD and TRBJ reference genes, and CDR3 was defined per IMGT. Highly expanded clones were defined as clonotypes with a frequency above 0.1%. Repertoire diversity was measured by Shannon entropy, and V-J evenness by the Gini coefficient. Clonotypes shared by more than one individual were considered public. TCRdb took the public reads, trimmed them with fastp at Q25, ran MiXCR for clone calling and kept in-frame beta chains. Each entry merges the rows of one CDR3 protein and shows their most common DNA and genes. These V and J calls rely on TCRdb rather than the paper's analysis. The sample profile shows about 470,000 distinct CDR3 sequences; around 21% of them were found once. The ten largest account for approximately 7.8% of the sample.

The clonotype comes from a female donor with Graves disease. The sequencing used peripheral blood mononuclear cells (PBMCs), collected when the disease was refractory, from a patient treated with antithyroid drugs. The receptor chain draws on TRBV4-3 and TRBJ1-1, with TRBD1 matching 9 junction bases. The CDR3 sequence is CASSMRQGVTEAFF. DNA sequence: TGCGCCAGCAGCATGAGACAGGGGGTAACTGAAGCTTTCTTT.